A single sample is the source of the 7 T cell receptor beta chains below, sequenced in a study of CD8 T cells in ankylosing spondylitis. TCRdb recomputed calls from the 5' RACE reads with MiXCR, one row per CDR3 protein. The data hold about 240,000 distinct CDR3 sequences, with 8.6% observed a single time. Sequenced sample: blood, either unsorted or a sorted T cell fraction (not recorded which). All receptors derive from a male donor with ankylosing spondylitis or in good health (not recorded which).

This clonotype was seen only a few times. The CDR3, as DNA: TGTGCCAGCAGCTTACTAGCATCGGGCACCGGGGAGCTGTTTTTT. Translation: CASSLLASGTGELFF. The chain has TRBV7-2 and TRBJ2-2, with D possibly matching TRBD2 (5 bases). Germline V gives CDR1 SGHTA, CDR2 FQGNSA. Between the trimmed V and J ends, which lost 2 bases and 4 bases, there was a span of 11 bases. The CDR3 is 15 amino acids.

To note about this clonotype: A much more abundant neighbour one base away suggests this may be a read error. The chain has TRBV5-1 and TRBJ2-5; D tentatively reads TRBD1 or TRBD2 (5 bases each). Germline CDR1 and CDR2: SGHRS and YFSETQ. This CDR3 spans 14 amino acids. CDR3 protein: CASSAGTVKEPQYF. The CDR3 nucleotides are TGCGCCAGCAGCGCCGGGACGGTAAAAGAGCCCCAGTACTTC. The full variable domain, with the rest looked up from reference TRBV5-1 and TRBJ2-5, is KAGVTQTPRYLIKTRGQQVTLSCSPISGHRSVSWYQQTPGQGLQFLFEYFSETQRNKGNFPGRFSGRQFSNSRSEMNVSTLELGDSALYLCASSAGTVKEPQYFGPGTRLLVL.

This clonotype came up a few times. V is TRBV7-9 and J is TRBJ1-2; D unclear. V was trimmed by 2 bases and J by 6 bases, leaving 7 bases between them. This CDR3 comprises 12 residues. The germline gives CDR1 SEHNR, CDR2 FQNEAQ (reference sequence). The CDR3 coding sequence is TGTGCCAGCAGCTTACGGAGGGATGGCTACACCTTC. Translating it yields CASSLRRDGYTF.

Ten or more counts support this clonotype. V and J are TRBV4-3 and TRBJ1-1; D is undetermined. Germline V lookup: CDR1 LGHNA, CDR2 YSLEER. The CDR3 is 15 amino acids. Deletions cut 0 bases from V and 2 bases from J, with 10 bases between. Here the CDR3 DNA reads TGCGCCAGCAGCCAAGAGATTAACAGAAACACTGAAGCTTTCTTT. This codes for CASSQEINRNTEAFF.

The V call is TRBV30, the J call TRBJ2-5; 7 positions agree with TRBD1. This CDR3 is 18 amino acids long. The J segment lost 4 bases and the V segment lost 2 bases, leaving 19 bases of the junction unmatched. Germline CDR1 is GTSNPN and CDR2 is SVGIG (reference sequence). The CDR3 is CAWSLLRGQGERRETQYF. The CDR3 DNA reads as TGTGCCTGGAGTCTCCTAAGAGGGCAGGGGGAGAGACGAGAGACCCAGTACTTC. Combining the CDR3 with reference TRBV30 and TRBJ2-5 gives the whole variable domain SQTIHQWPATLVQPVGSPLSLECTVEGTSNPNLYWYRQAAGRGLQLLFYSVGIGQISSEVPQNLSASRPQDRQFILSSKKLLLSDSGFYLCAWSLLRGQGERRETQYFGPGTRLLVL.

The sample holds many counts of this clonotype. The chain combines TRBV7-2 with TRBJ2-7; a weak D match, TRBD2 (5 bases). Trimming stripped 5 bases from V and 2 bases from J, with 16 bases between. Germline V CDR1 and CDR2: SGHTA, FQGNSA. The CDR3 sequence is 15 residues long. CDR3 in amino acids: CASSLGVATTYEQYF. The CDR3 bases are TGTGCCAGCAGCCTCGGGGTAGCAACGACCTACGAGCAGTACTTC.

This clonotype was seen at least ten times. This chain uses TRBV7-2 with TRBJ1-5; D is undetermined. Germline V lookup: CDR1 SGHTA, CDR2 FQGNSA. The CDR3 is made up of 15 amino acids. Trimming cost V 0 bases and J 6 bases, with 12 bases left between them. This CDR3 is CASSLARSAGQPQHF. CDR3 sequence (DNA): TGTGCCAGCAGCTTAGCGCGGTCCGCCGGTCAGCCCCAGCATTTT.